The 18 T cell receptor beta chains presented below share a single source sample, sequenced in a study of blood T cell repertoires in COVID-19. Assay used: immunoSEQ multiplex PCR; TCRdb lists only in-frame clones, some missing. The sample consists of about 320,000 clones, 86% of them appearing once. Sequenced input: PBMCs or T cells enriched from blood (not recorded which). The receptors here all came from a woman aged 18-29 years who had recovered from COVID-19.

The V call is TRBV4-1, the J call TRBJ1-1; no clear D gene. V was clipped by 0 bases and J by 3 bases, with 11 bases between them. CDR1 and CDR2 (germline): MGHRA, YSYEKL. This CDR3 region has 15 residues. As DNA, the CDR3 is TGCGCCAGCAGCCAAGACGAAGAGGGAGACACTGAAGCTTTCTTT. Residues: CASSQDEEGDTEAFF.

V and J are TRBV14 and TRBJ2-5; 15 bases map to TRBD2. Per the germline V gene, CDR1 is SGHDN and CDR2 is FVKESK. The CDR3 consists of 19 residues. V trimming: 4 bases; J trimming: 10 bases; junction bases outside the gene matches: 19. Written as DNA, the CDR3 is TGTGCCAGCAGCCGCCAAGCGGGACTAGCGGGGGGCCCCGTTGGGATCCAGTACTTC. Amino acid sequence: CASSRQAGLAGGPVGIQYF.

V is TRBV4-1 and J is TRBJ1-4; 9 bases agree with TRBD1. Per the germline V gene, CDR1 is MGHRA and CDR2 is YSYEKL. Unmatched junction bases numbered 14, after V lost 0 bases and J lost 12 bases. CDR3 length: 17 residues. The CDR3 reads CASSQDRGTGTMEELFF. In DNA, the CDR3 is TGCGCCAGCAGCCAAGATAGAGGGACAGGGACTATGGAGGAACTGTTTTTT.

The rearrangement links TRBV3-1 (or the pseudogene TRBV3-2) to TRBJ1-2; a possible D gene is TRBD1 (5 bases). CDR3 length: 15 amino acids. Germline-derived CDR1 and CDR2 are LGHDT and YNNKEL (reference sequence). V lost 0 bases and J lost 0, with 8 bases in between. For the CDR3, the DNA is TGTGCCAGCAGCCAAGACGGGGGAACTAACTATGGCTACACCTTC. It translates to CASSQDGGTNYGYTF.

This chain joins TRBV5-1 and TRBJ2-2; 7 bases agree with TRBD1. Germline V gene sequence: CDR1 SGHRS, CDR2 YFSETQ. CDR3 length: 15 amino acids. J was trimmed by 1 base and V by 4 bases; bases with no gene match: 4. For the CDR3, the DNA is TGCGCCAGCAGCCGGGACAGCGGGAACACCGGGGAGCTGTTTTTT. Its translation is CASSRDSGNTGELFF.

The CDR3 region has the DNA TGTGCCACCAGCAGAGATGCCGGGGGGGTGGATACGCAGTATTTT. It is translated as CATSRDAGGVDTQYF. This chain joins TRBV15 and TRBJ2-3, with TRBD2 identical over 8 bases. This CDR3 has 15 residues. The germline CDR1 and CDR2 sequences are LNHNV and YYDKDF (reference sequence). The J segment lost 6 bases and the V segment lost 0 bases, leaving 5 bases of the junction unmatched. Complete variable domain (other parts from reference TRBV15 and TRBJ2-3): DAMVIQNPRYQVTQFGKPVTLSCSQTLNHNVMYWYQQKSSQAPKLLFHYYDKDFNNEADTPDNFQSRRPNTSFCFLDIRSPGLGDTAMYLCATSRDAGGVDTQYFGPGTRLTVL.

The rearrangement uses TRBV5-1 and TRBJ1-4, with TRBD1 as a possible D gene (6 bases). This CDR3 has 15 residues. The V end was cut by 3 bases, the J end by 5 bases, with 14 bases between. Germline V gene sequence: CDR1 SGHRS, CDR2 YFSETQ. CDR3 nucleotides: TGCGCCAGCAGCTCGGGGGGGCAGCTAAATGAAAAACTGTTTTTT. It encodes CASSSGGQLNEKLFF.

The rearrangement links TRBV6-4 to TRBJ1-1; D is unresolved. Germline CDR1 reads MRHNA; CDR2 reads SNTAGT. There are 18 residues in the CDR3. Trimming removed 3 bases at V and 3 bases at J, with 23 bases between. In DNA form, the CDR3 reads TGTGCCAGCAGTGAGGTTGAGGGTTTTTCTGAAGTGGACACTGAAGCTTTCTTT. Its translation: CASSEVEGFSEVDTEAFF.

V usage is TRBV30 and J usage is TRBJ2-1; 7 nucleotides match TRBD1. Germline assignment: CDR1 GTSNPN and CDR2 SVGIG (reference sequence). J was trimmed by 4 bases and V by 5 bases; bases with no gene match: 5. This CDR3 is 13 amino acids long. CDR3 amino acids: CAWSGQVYNEQFF. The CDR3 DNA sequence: TGTGCCTGGTCCGGACAGGTTTACAATGAGCAGTTCTTC.

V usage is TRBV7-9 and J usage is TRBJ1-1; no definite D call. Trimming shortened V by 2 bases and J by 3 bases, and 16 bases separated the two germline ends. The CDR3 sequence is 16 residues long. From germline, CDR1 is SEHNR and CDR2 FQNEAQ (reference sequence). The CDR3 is CASSLPGWRGDTEAFF. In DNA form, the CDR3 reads TGTGCCAGCAGCTTACCCGGGTGGCGCGGGGACACTGAAGCTTTCTTT.

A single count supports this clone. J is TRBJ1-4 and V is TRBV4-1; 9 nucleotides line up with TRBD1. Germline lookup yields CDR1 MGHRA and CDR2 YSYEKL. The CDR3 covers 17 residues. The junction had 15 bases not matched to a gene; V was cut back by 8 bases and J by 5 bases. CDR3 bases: TGCGCCAGCCGATACCTACAGGGGGCAGAAAGAAATGAAAAACTGTTTTTT. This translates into CASRYLQGAERNEKLFF.

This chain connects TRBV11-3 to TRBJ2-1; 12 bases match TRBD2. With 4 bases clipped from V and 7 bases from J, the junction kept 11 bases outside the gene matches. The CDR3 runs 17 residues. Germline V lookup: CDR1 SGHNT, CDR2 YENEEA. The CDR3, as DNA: TGTGCCAGCAGCTCTAGCGGGAGGGGTTCTACGTTGAATGAGCAGTTCTTC. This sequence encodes CASSSSGRGSTLNEQFF.

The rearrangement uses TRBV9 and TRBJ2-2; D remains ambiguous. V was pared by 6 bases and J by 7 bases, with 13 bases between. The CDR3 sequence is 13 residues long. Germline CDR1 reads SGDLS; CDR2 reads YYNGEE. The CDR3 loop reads CASTAGPNGELFF. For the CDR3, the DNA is TGTGCCAGCACCGCTGGGCCGAACGGGGAGCTGTTTTTT.

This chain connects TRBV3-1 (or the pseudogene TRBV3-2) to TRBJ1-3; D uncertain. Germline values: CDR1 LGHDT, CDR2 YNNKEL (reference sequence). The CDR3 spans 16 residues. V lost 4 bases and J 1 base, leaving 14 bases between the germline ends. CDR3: CASSPWGGQSGNTIYF. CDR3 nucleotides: TGTGCCAGCAGCCCTTGGGGAGGGCAGTCTGGAAACACCATATATTTT.

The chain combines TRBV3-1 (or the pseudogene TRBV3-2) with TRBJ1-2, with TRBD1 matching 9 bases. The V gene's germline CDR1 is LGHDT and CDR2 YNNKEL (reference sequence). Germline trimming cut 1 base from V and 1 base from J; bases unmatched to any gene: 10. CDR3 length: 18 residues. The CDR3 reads CASSQVRGTGPNNYGYTF. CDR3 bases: TGTGCCAGCAGCCAAGTAAGGGGGACAGGGCCGAATAACTATGGCTACACCTTC.

The CDR3 nucleotides read TGTGCCAGCAGGAGATATAACAATGAGCAGTTCTTC. This translates into CASRRYNNEQFF. The V call is TRBV27, the J call TRBJ2-1; no firm D call. From germline, CDR1 is MNHEY and CDR2 SMNVEV (reference sequence). The CDR3 has 12 amino acids. The V and J ends lost 6 bases and 5 bases respectively, with 8 bases between them.

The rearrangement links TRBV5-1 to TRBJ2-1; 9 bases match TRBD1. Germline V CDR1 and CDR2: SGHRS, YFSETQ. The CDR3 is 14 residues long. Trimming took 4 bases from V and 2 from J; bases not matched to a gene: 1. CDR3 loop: CASSGDRAYNEQFF. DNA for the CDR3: TGCGCCAGCAGCGGGGACAGGGCCTACAATGAGCAGTTCTTC. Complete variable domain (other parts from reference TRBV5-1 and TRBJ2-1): KAGVTQTPRYLIKTRGQQVTLSCSPISGHRSVSWYQQTPGQGLQFLFEYFSETQRNKGNFPGRFSGRQFSNSRSEMNVSTLELGDSALYLCASSGDRAYNEQFFGPGTRLTVL.

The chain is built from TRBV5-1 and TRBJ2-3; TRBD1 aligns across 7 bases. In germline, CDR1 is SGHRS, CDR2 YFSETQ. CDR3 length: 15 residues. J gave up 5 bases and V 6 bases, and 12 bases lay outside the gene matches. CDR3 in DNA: TGCGCCAGCAACACACAGGGGTGGTCCGGAGATACGCAGTATTTT. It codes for CASNTQGWSGDTQYF.